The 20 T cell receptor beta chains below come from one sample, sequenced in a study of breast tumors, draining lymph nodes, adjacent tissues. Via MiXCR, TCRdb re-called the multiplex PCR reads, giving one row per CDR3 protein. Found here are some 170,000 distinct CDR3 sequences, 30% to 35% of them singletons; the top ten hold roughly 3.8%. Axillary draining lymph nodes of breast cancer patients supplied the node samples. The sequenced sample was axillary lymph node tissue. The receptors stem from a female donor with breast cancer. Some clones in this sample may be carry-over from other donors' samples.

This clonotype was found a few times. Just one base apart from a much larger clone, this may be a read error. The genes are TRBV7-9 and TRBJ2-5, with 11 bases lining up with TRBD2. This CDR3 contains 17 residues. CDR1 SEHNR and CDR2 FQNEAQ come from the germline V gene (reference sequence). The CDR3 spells CASSSGLAALTQEPQYF. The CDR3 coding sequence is TGTGCCAGCAGCTCGGGACTAGCGGCCCTAACCCAAGAGCCCCAGTACTTC.

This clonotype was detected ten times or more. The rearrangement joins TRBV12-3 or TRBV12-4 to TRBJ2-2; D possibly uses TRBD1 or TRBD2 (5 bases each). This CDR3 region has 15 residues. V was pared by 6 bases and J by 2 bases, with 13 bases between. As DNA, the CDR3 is TGTGCCAGCAGAGGACCGGGACGAAACACCGGGGAGCTGTTTTTT. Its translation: CASRGPGRNTGELFF.

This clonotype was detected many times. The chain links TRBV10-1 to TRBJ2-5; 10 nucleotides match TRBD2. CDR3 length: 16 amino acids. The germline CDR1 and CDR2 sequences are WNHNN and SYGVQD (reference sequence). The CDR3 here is CPPRGEASGGQETQYF. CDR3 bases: TGCCCACCCCGGGGGGAGGCTAGCGGGGGCCAAGAGACCCAGTACTTC.

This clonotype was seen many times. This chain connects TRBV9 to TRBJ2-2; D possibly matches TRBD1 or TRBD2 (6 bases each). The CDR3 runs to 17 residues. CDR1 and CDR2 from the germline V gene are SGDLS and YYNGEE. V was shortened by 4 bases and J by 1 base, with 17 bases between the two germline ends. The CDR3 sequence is CASSTNPGAENTGELFF. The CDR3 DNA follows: TGTGCCAGCAGCACTAACCCGGGGGCAGAGAACACCGGGGAGCTGTTTTTT.

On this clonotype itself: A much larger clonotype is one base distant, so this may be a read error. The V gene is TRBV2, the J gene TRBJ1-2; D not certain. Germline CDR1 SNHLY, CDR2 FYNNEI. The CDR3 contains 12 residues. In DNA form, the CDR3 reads TGTGCCAGCATGATGGGAACGAATGGCTACGCCTTC. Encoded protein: CASMMGTNGYAF.

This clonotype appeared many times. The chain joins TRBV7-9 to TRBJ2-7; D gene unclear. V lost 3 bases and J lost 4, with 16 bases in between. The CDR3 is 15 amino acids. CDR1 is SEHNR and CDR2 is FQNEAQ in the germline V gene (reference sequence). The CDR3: CASSFPPWIDYEQYF. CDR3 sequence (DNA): TGTGCCAGCAGCTTTCCGCCCTGGATTGATTACGAGCAGTACTTC.

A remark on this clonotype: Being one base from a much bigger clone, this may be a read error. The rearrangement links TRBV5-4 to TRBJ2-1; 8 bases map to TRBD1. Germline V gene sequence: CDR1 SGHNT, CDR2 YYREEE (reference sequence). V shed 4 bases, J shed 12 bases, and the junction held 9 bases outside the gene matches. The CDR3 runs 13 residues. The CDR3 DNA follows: TGTGCCAGCAGCCCCAGGGGGCGCTTTGGGCAGTTCTTC. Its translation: CASSPRGRFGQFF.

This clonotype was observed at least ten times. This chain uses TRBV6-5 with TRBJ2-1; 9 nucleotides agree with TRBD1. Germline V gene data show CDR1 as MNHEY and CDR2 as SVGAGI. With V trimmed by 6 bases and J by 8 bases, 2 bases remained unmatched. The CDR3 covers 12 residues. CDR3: CASSTGGYEQFF. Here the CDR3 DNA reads TGTGCCAGCAGCACAGGGGGCTATGAGCAGTTCTTC.

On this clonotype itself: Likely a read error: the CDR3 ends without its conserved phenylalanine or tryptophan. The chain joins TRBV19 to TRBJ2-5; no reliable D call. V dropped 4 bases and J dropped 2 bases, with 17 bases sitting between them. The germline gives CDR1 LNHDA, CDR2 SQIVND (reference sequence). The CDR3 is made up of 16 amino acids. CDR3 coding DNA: TGTGCCAGTAGTAAGCACGACGGAGAGGTTCAAGAGACCCAGTACTCC. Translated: CASSKHDGEVQETQYS.

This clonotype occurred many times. CDR3 in DNA: TGCGCCAGCAGCCAAGATCTGTCTAGCGGGATATACAATGAGCAGTTCTTC. It translates to CASSQDLSSGIYNEQFF. V usage is TRBV4-3 and J usage is TRBJ2-1; 9 nucleotides agree with TRBD2. This CDR3 region has 17 residues. Germline trimming cut 0 bases from V and 4 bases from J; bases unmatched to any gene: 7. Germline V gene lookup returns CDR1 LGHNA and CDR2 YSLEER.

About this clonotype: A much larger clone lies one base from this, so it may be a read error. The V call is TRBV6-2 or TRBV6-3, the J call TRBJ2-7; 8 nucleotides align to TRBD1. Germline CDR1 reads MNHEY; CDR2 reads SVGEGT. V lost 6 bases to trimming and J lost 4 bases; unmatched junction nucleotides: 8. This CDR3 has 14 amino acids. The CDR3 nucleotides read TGTGCCAGCAGGTACGCCAGGGGGCCGTACGAGCAGTACTTC. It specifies CASRYARGPYEQYF.

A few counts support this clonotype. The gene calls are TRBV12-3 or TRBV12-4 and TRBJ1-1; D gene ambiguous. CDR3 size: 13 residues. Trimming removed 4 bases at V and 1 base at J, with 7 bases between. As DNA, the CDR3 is TGTGCCAGCAGTTATGACGGGAACACTGAAGCTTTCTTT. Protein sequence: CASSYDGNTEAFF.

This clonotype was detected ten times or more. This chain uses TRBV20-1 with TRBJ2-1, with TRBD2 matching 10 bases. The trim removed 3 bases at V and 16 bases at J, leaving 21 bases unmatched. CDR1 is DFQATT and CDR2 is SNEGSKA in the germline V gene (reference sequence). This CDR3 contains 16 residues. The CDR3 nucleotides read TGCAGTGCTAGTGATAGCGGGAGGACCTACTCTTACGAAGCCTTCTTC. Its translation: CSASDSGRTYSYEAFF.

The CDR3 sequence: CSAFGLAGGYEQYF. Written as DNA, the CDR3 is TGCAGTGCATTTGGACTAGCGGGAGGTTACGAGCAGTACTTC. The gene calls are TRBV20-1 and TRBJ2-7; 14 bases are shared with TRBD2. After removal of 6 bases from V and 4 bases from J, the junction contained 5 bases not matched to a gene. Germline values: CDR1 DFQATT, CDR2 SNEGSKA (reference sequence). The CDR3 is 14 residues long.

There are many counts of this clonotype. The CDR3 sequence: CSVEGVPYGYTF. The CDR3 bases are TGCAGCGTTGAAGGCGTTCCTTATGGCTACACCTTC. V usage is TRBV29-1 and J usage is TRBJ1-2; D not resolved. The ends were cut back, 1 base at V and 5 bases at J, with 8 bases in the middle. Germline V gene sequence: CDR1 SQVTM, CDR2 ANQGSEA. This CDR3 spans 12 amino acids.

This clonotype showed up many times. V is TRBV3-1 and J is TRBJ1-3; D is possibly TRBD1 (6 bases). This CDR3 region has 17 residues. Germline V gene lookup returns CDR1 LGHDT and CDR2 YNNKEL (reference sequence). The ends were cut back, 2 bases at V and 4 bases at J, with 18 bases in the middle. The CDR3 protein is CASSQQGGGFSGNTIYF. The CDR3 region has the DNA TGTGCCAGCAGCCAACAAGGAGGGGGTTTTTCCGGAAACACCATATATTTT.

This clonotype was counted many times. In DNA, the CDR3 is TGTGCCAGCAGCTTCTCGGGCTCCACAGATACGCAGTATTTT. It codes for CASSFSGSTDTQYF. The chain recombines TRBV7-3 with TRBJ2-3; D gene ambiguous. Germline V CDR1 and CDR2: SGHTA, FQGTGA. The CDR3 runs 14 residues. V shed 3 bases and J shed 2 bases, with 9 bases lying between them. The variable domain in full, completed from reference TRBV7-3 and TRBJ2-3, reads GAGVSQTPSNKVTEKGKYVELRCDPISGHTALYWYRQSLGQGPEFLIYFQGTGAADDSGLPNDRFFAVRPEGSVSTLKIQRTERGDSAVYLCASSFSGSTDTQYFGPGTRLTVL.

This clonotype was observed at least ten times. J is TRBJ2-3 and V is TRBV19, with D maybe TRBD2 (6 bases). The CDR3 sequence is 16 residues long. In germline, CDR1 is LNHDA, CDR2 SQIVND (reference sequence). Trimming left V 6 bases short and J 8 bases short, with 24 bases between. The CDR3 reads CASRLAGGLTVGTQYF. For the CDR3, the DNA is TGTGCCAGTAGACTTGCCGGGGGACTTACCGTCGGTACGCAGTATTTT.

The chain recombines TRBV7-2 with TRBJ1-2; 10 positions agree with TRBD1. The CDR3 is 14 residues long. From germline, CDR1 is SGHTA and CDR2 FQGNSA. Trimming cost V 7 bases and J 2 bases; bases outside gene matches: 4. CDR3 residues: CASTGTGANYGYTF. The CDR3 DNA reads TGTGCCAGCACCGGGACAGGGGCCAACTATGGCTACACCTTC.

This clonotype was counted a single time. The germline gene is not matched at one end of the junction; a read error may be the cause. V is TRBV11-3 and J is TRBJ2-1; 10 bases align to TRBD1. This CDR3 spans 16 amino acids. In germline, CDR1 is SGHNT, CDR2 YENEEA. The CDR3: CASSAPGQGTRDEQLF. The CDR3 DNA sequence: TGTGCTAGCAGCGCGCCGGGACAGGGGACTCGGGATGAGCAGCTCTTC.